This TCR beta chain stems from a study of T-cell memory formation after mild COVID-19. Study details: Largely donor-specific sequence clusters came from a couple of donors. Regarding the study as a whole: A balance of CD4 and CD8 characterized clones contracting day 15 to 85, whereas later expanders leaned CD4+. Memory from before infection featured some responding clones, which suggests cross-reactive memory joined. Chiefly within CM and EM were the contracting CD4+ clones; CD8+ ones were within EMRA.

Germline trimming cut 3 bases from V and 4 bases from J; bases unmatched to any gene: 12. The CDR3 has 16 residues. This clonotype was seen more than once but under ten times. The antigen is undetermined. TCRdb re-called the 5' RACE reads with MiXCR, one entry per CDR3 protein. The sample includes 500,000 to 600,000 distinct CDR3 sequences, more than 15% seen only once; the top ten take around 12%. Source material: PBMCs or a T cell subset sorted from them (not recorded which). The receptor was isolated from an adult woman who had mild COVID-19 (a few samples of this study predate the infection). Cell type and time point are not known. This chain links TRBV23-1 with TRBJ2-7; 7 nucleotides line up with TRBD1. TRBV23-1 is an open reading frame, and its role is uncertain. CDR3 amino acids: CASSHPHRDSSYEQYF. CDR3 bases: TGCGCCAGCAGTCACCCCCACCGGGACAGTTCTTACGAGCAGTACTTC.